The entry that follows covers one T cell receptor (beta chain) sequence. No antigen is known for it. Relative to the germline gene, one junction end is altered; a read error may explain this. These data come from a study of cytomegalovirus exposure and HLA in healthy donors. Study findings and constraints: A classifier reportedly called cytomegalovirus status with high sensitivity and specificity.

PCR amplification relied on 60 Vbeta primers (plus 13 Jbeta primers). Generated by immunoSEQ multiplex PCR, the TCRdb table keeps only in-frame clones and is missing some. The sample lists around 160,000 clones; around 84% were seen once. This sequence originates from a man aged 35-49 years in good health and CMV-seropositive. The sample was PBMCs.

In DNA form, the CDR3 reads TGTTCCAGCAGGCGGGACAGGGGTCAGGGCTACACCTTC. It codes for CSSRRDRGQGYTF. This chain uses TRBV7-9 with TRBJ1-2; the match to TRBD1 covers 10 bases. Germline V gene lookup returns CDR1 SEHNR and CDR2 FQNEAQ (reference sequence). CDR3 size: 13 residues.